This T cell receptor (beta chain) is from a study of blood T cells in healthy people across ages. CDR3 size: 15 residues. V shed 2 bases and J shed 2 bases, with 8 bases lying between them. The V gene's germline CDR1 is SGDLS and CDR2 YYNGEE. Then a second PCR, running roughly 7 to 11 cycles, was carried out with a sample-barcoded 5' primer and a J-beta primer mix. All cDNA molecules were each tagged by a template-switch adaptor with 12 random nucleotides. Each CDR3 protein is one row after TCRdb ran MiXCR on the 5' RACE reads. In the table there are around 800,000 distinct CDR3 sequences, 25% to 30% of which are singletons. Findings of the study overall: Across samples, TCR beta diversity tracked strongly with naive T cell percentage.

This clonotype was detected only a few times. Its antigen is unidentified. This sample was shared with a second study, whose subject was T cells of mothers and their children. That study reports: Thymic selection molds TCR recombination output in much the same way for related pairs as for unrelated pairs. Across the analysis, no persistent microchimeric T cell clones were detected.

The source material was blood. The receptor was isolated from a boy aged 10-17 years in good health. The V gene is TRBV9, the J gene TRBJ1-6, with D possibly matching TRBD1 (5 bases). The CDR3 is CASSVSGTYNSPLHF. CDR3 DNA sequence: TGTGCCAGCAGCGTTTCAGGGACCTATAATTCACCCCTCCACTTT.